The entry below describes one TCR beta chain. The germline CDR1 and CDR2 sequences are KGHSH and LQKENI. This CDR3 region has 14 residues. With V trimmed by 6 bases and J by 2 bases, 5 bases remained unmatched. This sample stems from a study of OX40 agonist ivuxolimab in advanced cancers. The data were produced by immunoSEQ multiplex PCR, yet TCRdb's version contains in-frame clones alone and is incomplete. Among roughly 97,000 clones, 80% to 90% were seen once, and the ten largest hold 0.65% to 0.95%. This chain uses TRBV18 with TRBJ1-1; 8 nucleotides align to TRBD1. The receptor was derived from an adult with an advanced solid tumor such as melanoma, head and neck, liver or kidney cancer. Here the sequenced sample was CD4+ or CD8+ T cells sorted from blood, taken in a trial of the OX40 agonist ivuxolimab. This CDR3 reads CASSTQGGNTEAFF. CDR3 DNA sequence: TGTGCCAGCTCGACACAGGGGGGTAACACTGAAGCTTTCTTT.